These 32 T cell receptor beta chains were all obtained from the same sample, sequenced in a study of regulatory T cells in long-lasting Graves disease (dated by TCRdb to about 2021). Library construction relied on multiplex PCR. The sequencer was an Illumina HiSeq 4000. To build TCR beta libraries, CDR3 regions were amplified by Arm-PCR using iRepertoire HTBI primers. TCRdb reanalyzed the raw reads on its own, using fastp at Q25 for trimming and MiXCR for clone calling, and kept in-frame beta chains. Every entry covers one CDR3 protein and lists the most common genes and DNA from its rows. The sample table shows 700,000 or so distinct CDR3 sequences, and around 32% are seen once. Around 40% of the sample is in the top ten clones. The label giving this sample's time point can be read as: persistent/refractory GD, antithyroid drugs over 5 years with positive TRAb. For both TCR sequencing and RNA sequencing, RNA was extracted from PBMCs using TRIzol.

Source: peripheral blood mononuclear cells (PBMCs), taken when the disease was refractory, from a patient treated with antithyroid drugs. The receptor source for this set is a female donor with Graves disease.

In this sample, this clonotype turned up many times. CDR3 nucleotide sequence: TGTGCCAGCATAAGGAGGACAGGGGACACTGAAGCTTTCTTT. This sequence encodes CASIRRTGDTEAFF. This chain uses TRBV6-1 with TRBJ1-1; 9 nucleotides align to TRBD1. The CDR3 extends over 14 amino acids. Trimming at V came to 7 bases and at J to 3 bases, leaving 6 bases not matched to a gene. CDR1 and CDR2 from the germline V gene are MNHNS and SASEGT.

The chain employs TRBV30 and TRBJ1-2, with unresolved D. Germline CDR1 is GTSNPN and CDR2 is SVGIG (reference sequence). This CDR3 has 14 amino acids. V was shortened by 3 bases and J by 3 bases, with 14 bases between the two germline ends. CDR3 in DNA: TGTGCCTGGAGGGGAGAGGTGGGATACTATGGCTACACCTTC. Translated, it gives CAWRGEVGYYGYTF.

This clonotype was observed at least ten times. The V gene is TRBV2, the J gene TRBJ1-1; TRBD1 aligns across 9 bases. V gave up 6 bases and J gave up 4 bases; unmatched junction bases: 6. This CDR3 contains 14 residues. Germline V gene sequence: CDR1 SNHLY, CDR2 FYNNEI. CDR3 nucleotides: TGTGCCAGCAGAAGGGACAGGGCAGGCACTGAAGCTTTCTTT. Translated, it gives CASRRDRAGTEAFF.

There are many counts of this clonotype. The rearrangement joins TRBV2 to TRBJ2-7; the D gene is possibly TRBD2 (5 bases). This CDR3 comprises 14 residues. Germline V CDR1 and CDR2: SNHLY, FYNNEI. The V gene lost 4 bases and the J gene lost 2 bases, with 12 bases spanning the gap. The DNA for the CDR3 is TGTGCCAGCAGTGTTCGGGGTTACACCTACGAGCAGTACTTC. Its translation is CASSVRGYTYEQYF.

This clonotype has ten or more counts. The chain joins TRBV7-9 to TRBJ2-5; TRBD1 matches at 7 bases. This CDR3 region has 15 residues. Germline V gene sequence: CDR1 SEHNR, CDR2 FQNEAQ (reference sequence). With 6 bases clipped from V and 2 bases from J, the junction kept 9 bases outside the gene matches. As DNA, the CDR3 is TGTGCCAGCAGTTCCCGAGACAGGGCGCAAGAGACCCAGTACTTC. Translating gives CASSSRDRAQETQYF.

The genes are TRBV9 and TRBJ1-2, with TRBD1 matching over 8 bases. Trimming removed 2 bases from V and 3 bases from J; junction bases left unmatched: 6. This CDR3 has 15 amino acids. CDR1 is SGDLS, CDR2 YYNGEE, per germline. The CDR3 reads CASSVAGQDHYGYTF. In nucleotides, the CDR3 is TGTGCCAGCAGCGTGGCGGGACAGGACCACTATGGCTACACCTTC. Full variable domain (remainder filled in from reference TRBV9 and TRBJ1-2): DSGVTQTPKHLITATGQRVTLRCSPRSGDLSVYWYQQSLDQGLQFLIQYYNGEERAKGNILERFSAQQFPDLHSELNLSSLELGDSALYFCASSVAGQDHYGYTFGSGTRLTVV.

The CDR3 region is CASSPELSSYEQYF. The CDR3 nucleotides are TGTGCCAGCAGCCCGGAACTGAGCTCCTACGAGCAGTACTTC. The chain joins TRBV9 to TRBJ2-7; no reliable D call. Germline values: CDR1 SGDLS, CDR2 YYNGEE. V was shortened by 4 bases and J by 0 bases, with 11 bases between the two germline ends. This CDR3 region has 14 residues.

The sample holds many counts of this clonotype. The J gene is TRBJ2-5, the V gene TRBV30; the D call may be TRBD1 or TRBD2 (6 bases each). V was pared by 5 bases and J by 4 bases, with 14 bases between. The CDR3 loop spans 13 amino acids. Germline-derived CDR1 and CDR2 are GTSNPN and SVGIG (reference sequence). The CDR3 DNA sequence: TGTGCCTGGGATACAGGGACTGGAGAGACCCAGTACTTC. It codes for CAWDTGTGETQYF.

CDR3 region: CASTNEGSLFF. CDR3 DNA sequence: TGTGCCAGCACCAACGAGGGTAGCCTGTTTTTT. This sequence joins TRBV6-1 and TRBJ2-2; possible D gene TRBD2, 5 bases. In germline, CDR1 is MNHNS, CDR2 SASEGT. The CDR3 consists of 11 residues. V gave up 7 bases and J gave up 14 bases, with 14 bases separating them.

This clonotype has more than one count but fewer than ten. V is TRBV5-1 and J is TRBJ2-6; 8 nucleotides agree with TRBD1. Germline lookup yields CDR1 SGHRS and CDR2 YFSETQ. J was trimmed by 3 bases and V by 4 bases; bases with no gene match: 12. The CDR3 has 18 amino acids. As DNA, the CDR3 is TGCGCCAGCAGCGGCCCGGACAGGGTGTCGGGTGGGGCCAACGTCCTGACTTTC. Its protein is CASSGPDRVSGGANVLTF.

This clonotype was seen at least ten times. V is TRBV27 and J is TRBJ2-7, with a possible D match to TRBD1 (5 bases). V was pared by 5 bases and J by 4 bases, with 15 bases between. Germline-derived CDR1 and CDR2 are MNHEY and SMNVEV (reference sequence). CDR3 length: 14 residues. Written as DNA, the CDR3 is TGTGCCAGCAGTACCCGGCAGGGTTCTTACGAGCAGTACTTC. This codes for CASSTRQGSYEQYF.

The rearrangement uses TRBV6-1 and TRBJ1-2; D not certain. Germline CDR1 is MNHNS and CDR2 is SASEGT. This CDR3 region has 13 residues. With 8 bases removed from V and 7 bases from J, the gap between germline ends came to 17 bases. CDR3 coding DNA: TGTGCCAGCGGGCGGGCAGGTGTAGGTGGCTACACCTTC. Translation gives CASGRAGVGGYTF.

The chain recombines TRBV9 with TRBJ1-6; tentative D call: TRBD1 (6 bases). The length of the CDR3 is 15 residues. Deletions cut 1 base from V and 7 bases from J, with 12 bases between. CDR1 is SGDLS and CDR2 is YYNGEE in the germline V gene. CDR3 sequence (DNA): TGTGCCAGCAGCGTACAGGACAGCCTAAATTCACCCCTCCACTTT. Encoded protein: CASSVQDSLNSPLHF.

This clonotype occurred many times. The chain carries TRBV12-3 or TRBV12-4 and TRBJ1-4, with 7 bases matching TRBD1. The CDR3 has 14 amino acids. V shed 4 bases, J shed 7 bases, and the junction held 6 bases outside the gene matches. The CDR3 spells CASSSGGDSEKLFF. For the CDR3, the DNA is TGTGCCAGCAGTTCCGGCGGGGACAGTGAAAAACTGTTTTTT.

This clonotype was seen a few times. V usage is TRBV20-1 and J usage is TRBJ2-7; tentatively, D is TRBD2 (5 bases). This CDR3 is built from 13 residues. Germline CDR1 and CDR2: DFQATT and SNEGSKA (reference sequence). Trimming took 3 bases from V and 3 from J, leaving 12 bases between them. The CDR3 loop is CSARDSSYYEQYF. Written as DNA, the CDR3 is TGCAGTGCTAGGGACTCTTCTTACTACGAGCAGTACTTC.

The chain couples TRBV28 to TRBJ1-5; D possibly corresponds to TRBD1 (5 bases). V was cut by 4 bases and J by 3 bases, with 16 bases left in between. Germline V gene data show CDR1 as MDHEN and CDR2 as SYDVKM. This CDR3 is built from 16 residues. CDR3 sequence (DNA): TGTGCCAGCAGTTCGGAGACAGAAACCTTCAATCAGCCCCAGCATTTT. This gives the protein CASSSETETFNQPQHF.

This clonotype was seen only once. A single base separates this from a much larger clone, so it may be a read error. The chain is built from TRBV11-2 and TRBJ2-7, with TRBD1 matching over 11 bases. Germline values: CDR1 SGHAT, CDR2 FQNNGV. The CDR3 is made up of 14 amino acids. CDR3 sequence: CASSRTGGHHEQHF. The CDR3 DNA sequence: TGTGCCAGCAGCCGGACAGGGGGCCATCACGAGCAGCACTTC.

This clonotype was observed a few times. The J gene is TRBJ1-4, the V gene TRBV7-2; D uncertain. The germline V gene has CDR1 SGHTA and CDR2 FQGNSA. The CDR3 loop spans 15 amino acids. V lost 1 base to trimming and J lost 5 bases, with 11 bases between them. CDR3 region: CASSLGRLLNEKLFF. In nucleotides, the CDR3 is TGTGCCAGCAGCTTAGGAAGGCTCTTGAATGAAAAACTGTTTTTT.

The chain recombines TRBV12-5 with TRBJ2-2; tentatively, D is TRBD2 (6 bases). The CDR3 loop spans 15 amino acids. The V gene's germline CDR1 is LGHNT and CDR2 FRNRAP. The V and J ends lost 5 bases and 6 bases respectively, with 16 bases between them. CDR3 coding DNA: TGTGCTAGTGGTCCGGAGGGCAGCTACCCCGGGGAGCTGTTTTTT. This gives the protein CASGPEGSYPGELFF.

CDR3 protein: CASSSPRAGEQETQYF. DNA for the CDR3: TGTGCCAGCAGTTCGCCCAGGGCGGGGGAGCAAGAGACCCAGTACTTC. This chain links TRBV28 with TRBJ2-5; TRBD2 matches 7 bases. V lost 4 bases, J lost 2 bases, and 10 bases stayed unmatched. The length of the CDR3 is 16 residues. The germline CDR1 and CDR2 sequences are MDHEN and SYDVKM.

This clonotype was observed once. The genes are TRBV30 and TRBJ2-2; 9 bases fit TRBD1. The V segment lost 0 bases and the J segment 0 bases; nucleotides outside the gene matches: 8. The CDR3 contains 18 residues. Germline V CDR1 and CDR2: GTSNPN, SVGIG (reference sequence). CDR3 residues: CAWSVPGQGSANTGELFF. The CDR3 coding sequence is TGTGCCTGGAGTGTCCCGGGACAGGGTAGCGCGAACACCGGGGAGCTGTTTTTT. The full variable domain, completed using reference TRBV30 and TRBJ2-2, is SQTIHQWPATLVQPVGSPLSLECTVEGTSNPNLYWYRQAAGRGLQLLFYSVGIGQISSEVPQNLSASRPQDRQFILSSKKLLLSDSGFYLCAWSVPGQGSANTGELFFGEGSRLTVL.

A word on this clonotype: The CDR3 end shows no conserved phenylalanine or tryptophan, and so a read error is likely. The chain uses TRBV5-1 and TRBJ2-3; D is ambiguous. CDR1 is SGHRS, CDR2 YFSETQ, per germline. The CDR3 is 14 amino acids. The ends were cut back, 2 bases at V and 0 bases at J, with 7 bases in the middle. The CDR3 loop reads CASSLSASTDTQYL. The CDR3 coding sequence is TGCGCCAGCAGCTTAAGCGCCAGCACAGATACGCAGTATCTT.

This chain connects TRBV29-1 to TRBJ1-1, with 7 positions matching TRBD1. The V and J ends lost 6 bases and 4 bases, in that order; junction bases with no gene match: 5. Germline CDR1 reads SQVTM; CDR2 reads ANQGSEA. CDR3 length: 12 amino acids. CDR3 bases: TGCAGCGTGGACAGGACGTCCACTGAAGCTTTCTTT. Translating gives CSVDRTSTEAFF.

The chain has TRBV27 and TRBJ2-7; TRBD2 matches 7 bases. There are 15 residues in the CDR3. CDR1 is MNHEY, CDR2 SMNVEV, per germline (reference sequence). The J segment lost 3 bases and the V segment lost 9 bases, leaving 14 bases of the junction unmatched. DNA for the CDR3: TGTGCCAGTACCAGCAGGGTAGCGGGCTTCTACGAGCAGTACTTC. Translation gives CASTSRVAGFYEQYF.

There are many counts of this clonotype. The chain has TRBV28 and TRBJ1-4, with D perhaps TRBD1 (5 bases). Trimming stripped 2 bases from V and 2 bases from J, with 12 bases between. The CDR3 length is 16 residues. The germline CDR1 and CDR2 sequences are MDHEN and SYDVKM. As DNA, the CDR3 is TGTGCCAGCAGTTTAGTAGGTGGGGCGACTAATGAAAAACTGTTTTTT. Translated, it gives CASSLVGGATNEKLFF.

For this clonotype: Because the CDR3 is missing its conserved closing phenylalanine or tryptophan, this is likely a read error. The genes are TRBV2 and TRBJ1-5; possible D gene TRBD1, 5 bases. V dropped 4 bases and J dropped 0 bases, with 10 bases sitting between them. Germline V gives CDR1 SNHLY, CDR2 FYNNEI. The CDR3 is 15 amino acids. The CDR3 DNA follows: TGTGCCAGCAGTGTTCCAGGGTATAGCAATCAGCCCCAGCATGTT. It encodes CASSVPGYSNQPQHV.

The chain recombines TRBV2 with TRBJ1-5; D is perhaps TRBD1 (5 bases). CDR1 and CDR2 from the germline V gene are SNHLY and FYNNEI. The length of the CDR3 is 16 residues. V lost 7 bases and J lost 1, with 17 bases in between. CDR3 sequence: CASTGTGTPSNQPQHF. The CDR3 DNA sequence: TGTGCCAGCACCGGAACCGGGACCCCGAGCAATCAGCCCCAGCATTTT.

The rearrangement joins TRBV6-5 to TRBJ2-2, with TRBD2 matching over 12 bases. CDR1 and CDR2 from the germline V gene are MNHEY and SVGAGI. The CDR3 loop spans 19 amino acids. V lost 2 bases and J lost 4; bases outside the gene matches: 11. The CDR3 DNA is TGTGCCAGCAGTTACCCCGGCCTAGCGGGAGGGAGGGGCACCGGGGAGCTGTTTTTT. Encoded protein: CASSYPGLAGGRGTGELFF.

This sequence joins TRBV12-3 or TRBV12-4 and TRBJ2-7, with 14 bases fitting TRBD2. Germline trimming cut 6 bases from V and 4 bases from J; bases unmatched to any gene: 5. The length of the CDR3 is 15 residues. CDR3 coding DNA: TGTGCCAGCAGCGGGACTAGCGGGGGTACATACGAGCAGTACTTC. Its protein product is CASSGTSGGTYEQYF.

In the case of this clonotype: The final CDR3 position lacks the conserved phenylalanine or tryptophan, pointing to a likely read error. The V gene is TRBV6-5, the J gene TRBJ1-1; D unclear. The CDR3 contains 16 residues. V was cut by 4 bases and J by 0 bases, with 15 bases left in between. From germline, CDR1 is MNHEY and CDR2 SVGAGI. The CDR3 protein is CASSSSGGRMNTEAFS. Written as DNA, the CDR3 is TGTGCCAGCAGTTCTTCAGGAGGACGTATGAACACTGAAGCTTTCTCT.

This clonotype was counted between two and nine times. The chain is built from TRBV3-1 and TRBJ1-1; TRBD1 might be the D (5 bases). The germline V and J ends were trimmed by 4 bases and 4 bases, with 16 bases remaining between them. The V gene's germline CDR1 is LGHDT and CDR2 YNNKEL (reference sequence). This CDR3 spans 15 amino acids. CDR3 nucleotide sequence: TGTGCCAGCAGCCGAAGTTCAGGGTTCGGCACTGAAGCTTTCTTT. Amino acid sequence: CASSRSSGFGTEAFF.

Worth noting for this clonotype: A much larger clonotype is one base distant, so this may be a read error. The J gene is TRBJ2-5, the V gene TRBV12-3 or TRBV12-4; D gene ambiguous. The CDR3 has 15 amino acids. CDR3 region: CTSSSYSRPQETQYF. The CDR3, as DNA: TGTACCAGCAGTTCCTACTCGCGACCCCAAGAGACCCAGTACTTC.